The 23 T cell receptor beta chains below all came from one sample that was sequenced in a study of blood T cell repertoires in COVID-19. TCRdb's table, derived via immunoSEQ multiplex PCR, lists solely in-frame clones and lacks some. Among under 500,000 clones listed, 70% to 90% were seen once. Source material: PBMCs or T cells enriched from blood (not recorded which). These receptors all come from a woman aged 18-29 years with acute COVID-19.

J is TRBJ2-5 and V is TRBV19; D might be TRBD1 (6 bases). The CDR3 spans 13 residues. The V and J ends lost 8 bases and 3 bases respectively, with 13 bases between them. Germline CDR1 LNHDA, CDR2 SQIVND (reference sequence). CDR3 DNA sequence: TGTGCCAGTTCTCCGGACAGAGAAGAGACCCAGTACTTC. Translation: CASSPDREETQYF.

The chain has TRBV7-8 and TRBJ2-1; the match to TRBD2 covers 7 bases. Germline assignment: CDR1 SGHVS and CDR2 FQNEAQ. This CDR3 is built from 15 residues. V was pared by 4 bases and J by 6 bases, with 9 bases of the junction left unmatched. In DNA, the CDR3 is TGTGCCAGCAGCTCATCCGGGGGAGGGGCCAATGAGCAGTTCTTC. Its translation is CASSSSGGGANEQFF.

This clone was detected once. The chain carries TRBV28 and TRBJ1-2; D might be TRBD1 (6 bases). The CDR3 contains 13 residues. In germline, CDR1 is MDHEN, CDR2 SYDVKM. The ends were cut back, 7 bases at V and 7 bases at J, with 16 bases in the middle. CDR3 in DNA: TGTGCCAGCACCTTTCAGGGGCCCGGTGGCTACACCTTC. As protein: CASTFQGPGGYTF.

In this sample, this clone turned up a few times. The rearrangement uses TRBV9 and TRBJ1-1; maybe TRBD1 (6 bases). With 6 bases removed from V and 3 bases from J, the gap between germline ends came to 15 bases. CDR1 is SGDLS and CDR2 is YYNGEE in the germline V gene. The CDR3 is 14 amino acids. The CDR3 nucleotides are TGTGCCAGCAACAACCAACAGGGATACACTGAAGCTTTCTTT. The encoded protein is CASNNQQGYTEAFF.

This clone came up once. The gene calls are TRBV5-4 and TRBJ2-3, with 7 bases lining up with TRBD2. CDR1 and CDR2 from the germline V gene are SGHNT and YYREEE (reference sequence). With V trimmed by 1 base and J by 0 bases, 5 bases remained unmatched. The CDR3 runs 16 residues. CDR3 amino acids: CASSLITSASTDTQYF. CDR3 bases: TGTGCCAGCAGCTTGATAACTAGCGCCAGCACAGATACGCAGTATTTT.

In this sample, this clone turned up once. This rearrangement joins TRBV29-1 to TRBJ2-1; 10 bases align to TRBD1. Trimming cost V 7 bases and J 4 bases; bases outside gene matches: 4. The CDR3 extends over 13 amino acids. Germline loops: CDR1 SQVTM, CDR2 ANQGSEA. CDR3 bases: TGCAGCGGGGGACAGGGGATTTACAATGAGCAGTTCTTC. Protein: CSGGQGIYNEQFF.

V gene TRBV27 combines with J gene TRBJ2-7, with 10 bases matching TRBD2. The germline V gene encodes CDR1 MNHEY and CDR2 SMNVEV (reference sequence). V lost 8 bases and J lost 2; bases outside the gene matches: 3. The CDR3 runs 13 residues. CDR3 region: CASGLAATYEQYF. As DNA, the CDR3 is TGTGCCAGCGGACTAGCGGCCACCTACGAGCAGTACTTC.

The chain has TRBV27 and TRBJ1-5; 8 nucleotides match TRBD1. CDR1 is MNHEY and CDR2 is SMNVEV in the germline V gene (reference sequence). This CDR3 region has 15 residues. J lost 6 bases, V lost 10 bases, and 14 bases had no gene match. The CDR3 reads CATRTGMGPGQPQHF. CDR3 DNA sequence: TGTGCCACCCGGACAGGGATGGGCCCGGGTCAGCCCCAGCATTTT.

The rearrangement links TRBV6-2 or TRBV6-3 to TRBJ2-5; 7 nucleotides line up with TRBD2. After removal of 4 bases from V and 3 bases from J, the junction contained 8 bases not matched to a gene. The CDR3 has 15 amino acids. Germline V CDR1 and CDR2: MNHEY, SVGEGT. The CDR3 DNA reads TGTGCCAGCAGTTCCCTAGCGGACCAGAAAGAGACCCAGTACTTC. As protein: CASSSLADQKETQYF.

This rearrangement joins TRBV6-2 or TRBV6-3 to TRBJ2-5; tentative D call: TRBD1 (6 bases). Trimming left V 2 bases short and J 4 bases short, with 17 bases between. The CDR3 runs to 16 residues. Germline values: CDR1 MNHEY, CDR2 SVGEGT. The CDR3 DNA sequence: TGTGCCAGCAGTTACACTACGCAGGGGTTGGGAGAGACCCAGTACTTC. This gives the protein CASSYTTQGLGETQYF.

The chain combines TRBV9 with TRBJ1-2, with 8 positions matching TRBD1. V gave up 3 bases and J gave up 8 bases; unmatched junction bases: 6. Per germline, CDR1 SGDLS and CDR2 YYNGEE. CDR3 length: 13 amino acids. The CDR3 coding sequence is TGTGCCAGCAGCGCCCACGACAGGGGCGGCTACACCTTC. Protein sequence: CASSAHDRGGYTF.

The V gene is TRBV4-3, the J gene TRBJ1-1, with 8 bases identical to TRBD1. V was pared by 3 bases and J by 5 bases, with 11 bases of the junction left unmatched. Germline V gene sequence: CDR1 LGHNA, CDR2 YSLEER. This CDR3 comprises 16 residues. Here the CDR3 reads CASSQTFGQGGTEAFF. CDR3 nucleotide sequence: TGCGCCAGCAGCCAGACTTTTGGACAGGGTGGAACTGAAGCTTTCTTT.

J is TRBJ2-7 and V is TRBV9, with 10 bases that match TRBD1. Germline CDR1 and CDR2: SGDLS and YYNGEE. The CDR3 runs to 15 residues. The V segment lost 4 bases and the J segment 4 bases; nucleotides outside the gene matches: 8. The CDR3 here is CASSISGTGVYEQYF. In DNA, the CDR3 is TGTGCCAGCAGCATTTCCGGGACAGGGGTATACGAGCAGTACTTC. Full variable domain (remainder filled in from reference TRBV9 and TRBJ2-7): DSGVTQTPKHLITATGQRVTLRCSPRSGDLSVYWYQQSLDQGLQFLIQYYNGEERAKGNILERFSAQQFPDLHSELNLSSLELGDSALYFCASSISGTGVYEQYFGPGTRLTVT.

The V call is TRBV4-1, the J call TRBJ1-2; 8 positions match TRBD1. This CDR3 has 15 residues. After removal of 4 bases from V and 2 bases from J, the junction contained 6 bases not matched to a gene. Germline CDR1 MGHRA, CDR2 YSYEKL. This CDR3 is CASSRGQGGNYGYTF. The CDR3 DNA is TGCGCCAGCAGCCGAGGACAGGGAGGGAACTATGGCTACACCTTC.

The chain recombines TRBV20-1 with TRBJ1-2, with TRBD1 matching 9 bases. The CDR3 consists of 14 residues. Unmatched junction bases numbered 8, after V lost 3 bases and J lost 6 bases. Germline CDR1 and CDR2: DFQATT and SNEGSKA (reference sequence). In DNA, the CDR3 is TGCAGTGCTAGTCCACAGGGGGCTCGGGATGGCTACACCTTC. Its protein product is CSASPQGARDGYTF.

The chain links TRBV9 to TRBJ1-3; unclear D gene. CDR3 length: 15 amino acids. V was shortened by 0 bases and J by 4 bases, with 11 bases between the two germline ends. Germline V gene data show CDR1 as SGDLS and CDR2 as YYNGEE. The CDR3 DNA follows: TGTGCCAGCAGCGTAGGAGACACGGTAGGAAACACCATATATTTT. Translated, it gives CASSVGDTVGNTIYF.

The chain has TRBV4-3 and TRBJ2-7; 9 bases are shared with TRBD2. Trimming took 2 bases from V and 6 from J; bases not matched to a gene: 5. Germline V gene lookup returns CDR1 LGHNA and CDR2 YSLEER. This CDR3 comprises 14 residues. This CDR3 is CASSQSGLAGEQYF. The CDR3 DNA reads TGCGCCAGCAGCCAATCGGGACTAGCAGGCGAGCAGTACTTC.

The chain links TRBV2 to TRBJ2-3; D is undetermined. This CDR3 is 15 amino acids long. V was cut by 3 bases and J by 0 bases, with 10 bases left in between. Germline loops: CDR1 SNHLY, CDR2 FYNNEI. CDR3 in amino acids: CASSDPRQSTDTQYF. The CDR3 bases are TGTGCCAGCAGTGATCCGCGACAAAGCACAGATACGCAGTATTTT. The full variable domain, with the rest looked up from reference TRBV2 and TRBJ2-3, is EPEVTQTPSHQVTQMGQEVILRCVPISNHLYFYWYRQILGQKVEFLVSFYNNEISEKSEIFDDQFSVERPDGSNFTLKIRSTKLEDSAMYFCASSDPRQSTDTQYFGPGTRLTVL.

The J gene is TRBJ2-5, the V gene TRBV6-1; 11 bases align to TRBD2. The CDR3 runs 14 residues. Germline trimming cut 3 bases from V and 5 bases from J; bases unmatched to any gene: 2. The germline CDR1 and CDR2 sequences are MNHNS and SASEGT. Here the CDR3 DNA reads TGTGCCAGCAGTGAGACTAGCGGGGTTGAGACCCAGTACTTC. Translation: CASSETSGVETQYF.

The rearrangement joins TRBV4-1 to TRBJ1-1, with 7 nucleotides matching TRBD1. The CDR3 runs to 13 residues. Germline assignment: CDR1 MGHRA and CDR2 YSYEKL. V lost 5 bases, J lost 3 bases, and 3 bases stayed unmatched. The CDR3 is CASSRGTDTEAFF. The CDR3 DNA reads as TGCGCCAGCAGCAGAGGGACAGACACTGAAGCTTTCTTT.

V is TRBV7-9 and J is TRBJ2-7; 8 bases align to TRBD2. Per germline, CDR1 SEHNR and CDR2 FQNEAQ (reference sequence). Unmatched junction bases numbered 11, after V lost 7 bases and J lost 0 bases. CDR3 size: 16 residues. The chain's CDR3 is CASIPTGGGSSYEQYF. The CDR3 DNA is TGTGCCAGCATACCAACGGGGGGGGGCAGCTCCTACGAGCAGTACTTC.

The chain is built from TRBV12-3 or TRBV12-4 and TRBJ2-3, with D unresolved. V was cut by 7 bases and J by 6 bases, with 11 bases left in between. The CDR3 loop spans 12 amino acids. This CDR3 reads CASTLVADTQYF. The CDR3 bases are TGTGCCAGCACCCTCGTCGCGGATACGCAGTATTTT.

The chain employs TRBV12-3 or TRBV12-4 and TRBJ1-1; the match to TRBD1 covers 7 bases. The ends lost 5 bases at V and 3 bases at J; junction bases unmatched: 3. The CDR3 contains 13 residues. The CDR3 DNA follows: TGTGCCAGCAGTGTGGGACAGCACACTGAAGCTTTCTTT. Its translation: CASSVGQHTEAFF.